This T cell receptor beta chain appears in the sequencing data of a study of T cells in Graves' hyperthyroidism and ophthalmopathy. Every diagnosis used clinical symptoms, serum thyroxine and TRAb, thyroid ultrasound and orbital computed tomography. PBMCs were collected from an approximately 9.2 ml volume of fresh peripheral blood. CDR3 size: 17 residues. Trimming removed 0 bases from V and 1 base from J; junction bases left unmatched: 6. The germline V gene has CDR1 MGHRA and CDR2 YSYEKL. The study's findings and limits: The model predicted ophthalmopathy a median around seven months before onset. A 13 V-J signature model discriminated ophthalmopathy versus stable hyperthyroidism.

This clonotype was seen repeatedly, ten times or more. No antigen is known for it. RNA transcripts provided the source from which TCR beta CDR3 regions were amplified. The HTBI primer set was used in a first-round RT-PCR of the TCR CDR3. TCRdb analysed the multiplex PCR reads with MiXCR anew, one entry per CDR3 protein. The sample contains hundreds of thousands of distinct CDR3 sequences, approximately 14% of which appear only once. This receptor was obtained from a young man with Graves' ophthalmopathy. The chain has TRBV4-1 and TRBJ2-5; 9 positions match TRBD2. Sequenced input: blood. DNA of the CDR3: TGCGCCAGCAGCCAAGACTGGCTAGCGGGGACCCAAGAGACCCAGTACTTC. Translated: CASSQDWLAGTQETQYF.